The following is a TCR beta chain sequence with its context. The ends lost 0 bases at V and 4 bases at J; junction bases unmatched: 4. The CDR3 length is 16 residues. Germline lookup yields CDR1 WSHSY and CDR2 SAAADI. This record belongs to a study of cytomegalovirus exposure and HLA in healthy donors. The assay was immunoSEQ multiplex PCR, and TCRdb's table has in-frame clones only and misses some. The table records around 150,000 clones, 75% to 90% of them present only once. The specimen sequenced was PBMCs. This receptor was obtained from a woman younger than 30 in good health and CMV-seronegative. The chain combines TRBV10-2 with TRBJ2-1, with 9 nucleotides matching TRBD2. For the CDR3, the DNA is TGCGCCAGCAGTGAGTCTCTGGGACTAGCTTACAATGAGCAGTTCTTC. It codes for CASSESLGLAYNEQFF.